This T cell receptor (beta chain) stems from a study of T cell repertoires in cytomegalovirus infection. In the study overall: TCR beta signatures that were public indicated CMV infection and matching HLA type. Study-wide results and limits: Predominance within the ex vivo response was attributable to HLA-C-restricted CMV-specific TCR beta clonotypes.

As for this clonotype: Its target is not known.

Deletions cut 1 base from V and 0 bases from J, with 10 bases between. The CDR3 runs 16 residues. CDR1 is SGHTA, CDR2 FQGNSA, per germline. TCRdb called the reads again in MiXCR, with one record for every CDR3 protein. This table has approximately 170,000 distinct CDR3 sequences, approximately 17% appearing once. This TCR came from a human donor in good health (CMV status not recorded). Some clones in this sample may be carry-over from other donors' samples. Sequencing was carried out using CD8+ T cells from PBMCs. This chain links TRBV7-2 with TRBJ2-1; D is unclear. The chain's CDR3 is CASSLGVAGSYNEQFF. The CDR3 DNA is TGTGCCAGCAGCTTAGGGGTGGCAGGCTCCTACAATGAGCAGTTCTTC.